This record covers a single T cell receptor beta chain. Its antigen is currently unknown. Trimming shortened V by 6 bases and J by 5 bases, and 13 bases separated the two germline ends. Germline CDR1 is SNHLY and CDR2 is FYNNEI. The CDR3 has 13 amino acids. Primers included in the PCR were 60 Vbeta and 13 Jbeta primers. The method was immunoSEQ multiplex PCR; TCRdb's version includes in-frame clones alone and lacks a portion of them. The sample gives fewer than 150,000 clones, around 80% of which show up once; approximately 2.5% is in the top ten. The sample originates from a study of cytomegalovirus exposure and HLA in healthy donors. Looking at the study overall: Samples from HLA-typed donors yielded about 85 million unique TCRs in an early data release.

Findings and caveats of the study: Reportedly, TCR beta sequences accurately predicted HLA-A and HLA-B alleles in most subjects.

Sequencing input: PBMCs. The sequence was obtained from a woman aged 40 to 50 in good health and CMV-seropositive. The rearrangement uses TRBV2 and TRBJ2-5, with D perhaps matching TRBD1 (6 bases). This chain's CDR3 is CASRLGHGETQYF. CDR3 DNA: TGTGCCAGCAGATTGGGACACGGGGAGACCCAGTACTTC.